This TCR beta chain was recorded in a study of response to subunit inactivated influenza vaccine. V was shortened by 2 bases and J by 0 bases, with 13 bases between the two germline ends. CDR3 length: 16 amino acids. Germline V gives CDR1 SGHTA, CDR2 FQGNSA. TCRdb reprocessed the RT-PCR reads with MiXCR, giving one entry per CDR3 protein. The sample lists about 540,000 distinct CDR3 sequences, 20% to 25% occurring once. The same data also went into a second study, on T cells expressing NK-cell markers. According to that study: Libraries used 5'RACE template switching adding universal primer site and UMIs. The study drew TCR beta repertoires from sorted CD3+CD56+NKG2C+, CD3+CD56+NKG2C- and CD3+CD56-NKG2C+ T cells. HCMV seropositivity characterized most of the eight sequenced donors, and seronegativity one. In several donors, these clonotypes also led the CD3+CD56-NKG2C+ fraction. Unclear, still, was the HCMV specificity of the expanded NKG2C+ T cell clones.

The sequenced sample was CD4+ T cells sorted from PBMCs, obtained 11 to 12 days after vaccination. V usage is TRBV7-2 and J usage is TRBJ1-1; tentatively, D is TRBD1 (5 bases). The sequence was collected from a middle-aged man who received an inactivated influenza vaccine. Here the CDR3 reads CASSLLWGYMNTEAFF. Written as DNA, the CDR3 is TGTGCCAGCAGCTTATTGTGGGGGTATATGAACACTGAAGCTTTCTTT.